The 30 T cell receptor beta chains in this list originate from one sample, sequenced in a study of cytomegalovirus exposure and HLA in healthy donors. 13 Jbeta primers and 60 Vbeta primers were used for the PCR. This table comes from immunoSEQ multiplex PCR, and its TCRdb copy is limited to in-frame clones, with some not included. Among approximately 100,000 clones listed, 65% to 90% were seen once. Sequencing was performed on PBMCs. The receptors stem from a woman between 18 and 29 years old in good health and CMV-seronegative.

The rearrangement joins TRBV19 to TRBJ2-7; a weak D match, TRBD2 (5 bases). This CDR3 comprises 14 residues. Trimming removed 10 bases at V and 2 bases at J, with 18 bases between. The V gene's germline CDR1 is LNHDA and CDR2 SQIVND (reference sequence). The CDR3 bases are TGTGCCACCAGAATACCGGGATCAACCTACGAGCAGTACTTC. It encodes CATRIPGSTYEQYF.

The chain has TRBV5-1 and TRBJ2-5; 9 bases map to TRBD2. V was pared by 0 bases and J by 5 bases, with 5 bases of the junction left unmatched. Germline V gene lookup returns CDR1 SGHRS and CDR2 YFSETQ. The CDR3 contains 15 residues. The CDR3 sequence is CASSLASSGEETQYF. Written as DNA, the CDR3 is TGCGCCAGCAGCTTGGCGTCTAGCGGGGAGGAGACCCAGTACTTC.

The chain links TRBV9 to TRBJ2-3; D not resolved. The CDR3 spans 14 residues. Germline lookup yields CDR1 SGDLS and CDR2 YYNGEE. V lost 0 bases, J lost 0 bases, and 5 bases lay in between. The CDR3 loop reads CASSVGGSTDTQYF. Here the CDR3 DNA reads TGTGCCAGCAGCGTAGGCGGTAGCACAGATACGCAGTATTTT.

Comments on this clone: Other DNA variants within this sample encode the same CDR3. The chain recombines TRBV28 with TRBJ2-3; TRBD2 matches at 7 bases. This CDR3 is 17 amino acids long. Germline V gene lookup returns CDR1 MDHEN and CDR2 SYDVKM. V gave up 6 bases and J gave up 7 bases; unmatched junction bases: 19. The CDR3 sequence is CASSPTTGGPGGYTQYF. CDR3 bases: TGTGCCAGCAGCCCAACCACGGGGGGTCCCGGAGGGTATACGCAGTATTTT.

This chain joins TRBV7-9 and TRBJ2-5; weak D call: TRBD2 (7 bases). The CDR3 extends over 15 amino acids. The V end lost 5 bases, the J end lost 5 bases, and 18 bases lay between the germline ends. Per germline, CDR1 SEHNR and CDR2 FQNEAQ (reference sequence). CDR3 DNA sequence: TGTGCCAGCAGCCCCCAGAGGGGGGGTGGGGAGACCCAGTACTTC. It specifies CASSPQRGGGETQYF.

V is TRBV5-4 and J is TRBJ2-5, with D possibly being TRBD1 (5 bases). This CDR3 spans 14 amino acids. Germline-derived CDR1 and CDR2 are SGHNT and YYREEE (reference sequence). V shed 1 base and J shed 2 bases, with 9 bases lying between them. The chain's CDR3 is CASSLLTGQETQYF. The CDR3 nucleotides read TGTGCCAGCAGCTTGTTAACAGGTCAAGAGACCCAGTACTTC.

The chain links TRBV6-5 to TRBJ2-7; 9 bases are a match to TRBD1. Trimming removed 5 bases from V and 5 bases from J; junction bases left unmatched: 4. Germline V lookup: CDR1 MNHEY, CDR2 SVGAGI. The CDR3 runs 13 residues. The DNA of the CDR3 is TGTGCCAGCAGTAGGGACAGGGAGGACGAGCAGTACTTC. Translation: CASSRDREDEQYF.

The chain couples TRBV21-1 to TRBJ1-2. TRBV21-1 is given as a pseudogene. There are 16 residues in the CDR3. The CDR3 bases are TGTGCCAGCACCACAAAGACTGGCCCGATCAACTATGGCTACACCTTC. This translates into CASTTKTGPINYGYTF.

Concerning this clone: The conserved phenylalanine or tryptophan normally closing the CDR3 is absent here, so this likely arose from a read error. The chain employs TRBV18 and TRBJ1-2, with D hard to call. Germline assignment: CDR1 KGHSH and CDR2 LQKENI. The CDR3 is 14 residues long. V was trimmed by 1 base and J by 2 bases, leaving 8 bases between them. The CDR3 sequence: CASSPLERNYGYTL. In DNA form, the CDR3 reads TGTGCCAGCTCACCACTTGAACGGAACTATGGCTACACCCTC.

Here the CDR3 reads CASSPGTFYEQYF. The CDR3 coding sequence is TGTGCCAGCTCACCAGGTACATTCTACGAGCAGTACTTC. The genes are TRBV18 and TRBJ2-7; D uncertain. Per germline, CDR1 KGHSH and CDR2 LQKENI. The length of the CDR3 is 13 residues. The V gene lost 2 bases and the J gene lost 3 bases, with 8 bases spanning the gap.

This clone is classed as medium-sized. This chain joins TRBV19 and TRBJ1-3, with TRBD1 as a possible D gene (6 bases). Germline-derived CDR1 and CDR2 are LNHDA and SQIVND (reference sequence). CDR3 length: 15 amino acids. The V end lost 2 bases, the J end lost 4 bases, and 12 bases lay between the germline ends. The CDR3 region is CASSIPGQRGNTIYF. CDR3 DNA sequence: TGTGCCAGTAGTATACCCGGACAGAGAGGAAACACCATATATTTT.

The V gene is TRBV5-4, the J gene TRBJ1-6, with 10 nucleotides matching TRBD1. The CDR3 contains 15 residues. The V gene's germline CDR1 is SGHNT and CDR2 YYREEE (reference sequence). V dropped 0 bases and J dropped 8; count of bases not matched to a gene: 2. CDR3 sequence: CASSLGTGGYSPLHF. CDR3 DNA: TGTGCCAGCAGCTTGGGGACAGGGGGTTATTCACCCCTCCACTTT.

This chain connects TRBV6-5 to TRBJ2-7, with a possible D match to TRBD2 (5 bases). The germline CDR1 and CDR2 sequences are MNHEY and SVGAGI. The V end was cut by 2 bases, the J end by 7 bases, with 15 bases between. The CDR3 is 14 residues long. The CDR3, as DNA: TGTGCCAGCAGTTACCGGGATGTACGGGGAGAGCAGTACTTC. This gives the protein CASSYRDVRGEQYF.

On this clone itself: Other nucleotide sequences from this sample produce the same CDR3. The chain carries TRBV6-5 and TRBJ1-6; D call uncertain. CDR1 is MNHEY and CDR2 is SVGAGI in the germline V gene. The CDR3 spans 13 residues. Deletions cut 5 bases from V and 7 bases from J, with 9 bases between. The CDR3 sequence is CASSRVHNSPLHF. In nucleotides, the CDR3 is TGTGCCAGCAGTCGCGTTCACAATTCACCCCTCCACTTT.

V gene TRBV10-1 combines with J gene TRBJ1-2; D is ambiguous. CDR3 size: 14 residues. Germline CDR1 reads WNHNN; CDR2 reads SYGVQD (reference sequence). V lost 4 bases to trimming and J lost 4 bases, with 13 bases between them. Here the CDR3 DNA reads TGCGCCAGCAGTGTGAAAGGGCGGGTCTATGGCTACACCTTC. Encoded protein: CASSVKGRVYGYTF.

This clone was picked up a small number of times. This chain connects TRBV5-5 to TRBJ1-4, with 10 bases matching TRBD1. The CDR3 consists of 15 residues. Germline-derived CDR1 and CDR2 are SGHKS and YYEKEE (reference sequence). Losses at the gene ends were 3 bases for V and 7 bases for J; bases not matched to a gene: 6. CDR3 region: CASSSDRGPGEKLFF. The CDR3 coding sequence is TGTGCCAGCAGCTCCGACAGGGGGCCCGGTGAAAAACTGTTTTTT.

CDR3 coding DNA: TGTGCCAGCTCACCACCCCTACCCGAAGTGGGGACAGAGAAAGAGACCCAGTACTTC. Its translation: CASSPPLPEVGTEKETQYF. This sequence joins TRBV18 and TRBJ2-5; 7 nucleotides line up with TRBD1. This CDR3 comprises 19 residues. J was trimmed by 3 bases and V by 0 bases; bases with no gene match: 16. Germline V CDR1 and CDR2: KGHSH, LQKENI.

The chain couples TRBV11-2 to TRBJ2-1, with D tentatively TRBD2 (5 bases). The CDR3 is 15 residues long. Looked up from germline, CDR1 is SGHAT and CDR2 is FQNNGV. Trimming removed 5 bases from V and 0 bases from J, with 11 bases in between. For the CDR3, the DNA is TGTGCCAGCAGCACCCATCGGGGCTCCTACAATGAGCAGTTCTTC. Translation: CASSTHRGSYNEQFF.

By sample fraction, this clone is medium-sized (0.01 to 0.1%). The chain carries TRBV4-1 and TRBJ2-2, with 7 bases that match TRBD1. The CDR3 loop spans 15 amino acids. V was clipped by 5 bases and J by 6 bases; unmatched bases: 9. Germline V lookup: CDR1 MGHRA, CDR2 YSYEKL. The CDR3 is CASSEGDRVSGELFF. The CDR3 DNA sequence: TGCGCCAGCAGCGAAGGAGACAGGGTGTCCGGGGAGCTGTTTTTT.

J is TRBJ2-7 and V is TRBV2; 7 nucleotides match TRBD2. The CDR3 contains 15 residues. V lost 6 bases, J lost 2 bases, and 10 bases stayed unmatched. CDR1 and CDR2 from the germline V gene are SNHLY and FYNNEI. The CDR3 sequence is CASRKERGATYEQYF. The CDR3 region has the DNA TGTGCCAGCAGGAAAGAGCGGGGCGCCACCTACGAGCAGTACTTC.

The rearrangement uses TRBV7-8 and TRBJ1-1; TRBD1 is a possible D gene (6 bases). V was shortened by 0 bases and J by 0 bases, with 14 bases between the two germline ends. The CDR3 contains 17 residues. Germline V lookup: CDR1 SGHVS, CDR2 FQNEAQ. DNA of the CDR3: TGTGCCAGCAGCTTAGCGGACGTGGGACATTTGAACACTGAAGCTTTCTTT. This translates into CASSLADVGHLNTEAFF.

This clone was counted only a few times. This chain links TRBV25-1 with TRBJ1-6, with D maybe TRBD1 (5 bases). Germline V gene data show CDR1 as MGHDK and CDR2 as SYGVNS. The CDR3 sequence is 14 residues long. V was shortened by 10 bases and J by 3 bases, with 13 bases between the two germline ends. DNA of the CDR3: TGTGCCACCGGGGGGGATTTCTATAATTCACCCCTCCACTTT. Its translation is CATGGDFYNSPLHF.

The rearrangement joins TRBV10-1 to TRBJ1-2; 9 bases are a match to TRBD1. The CDR3 has 15 residues. Germline CDR1 is WNHNN and CDR2 is SYGVQD (reference sequence). Germline trimming cut 8 bases from V and 8 bases from J; bases unmatched to any gene: 15. CDR3 sequence reads: CASSTRDRDLDGYTF. CDR3 nucleotides: TGCGCCAGCTCGACAAGGGACAGGGACCTGGACGGCTACACCTTC.

This sequence joins TRBV4-3 and TRBJ2-1; 12 bases are shared with TRBD2. Losses at the gene ends were 3 bases for V and 10 bases for J; bases not matched to a gene: 7. The CDR3 runs 15 residues. Germline assignment: CDR1 LGHNA and CDR2 YSLEER. The CDR3 protein is CASSHSSGGAGEQFF. In nucleotides, the CDR3 is TGCGCCAGCAGCCATTCTAGCGGGGGGGCCGGGGAGCAGTTCTTC.

The J gene is TRBJ2-5, the V gene TRBV7-9; tentatively, D is TRBD2 (6 bases). V shed 5 bases and J shed 6 bases, with 10 bases lying between them. This CDR3 contains 12 residues. Looked up from germline, CDR1 is SEHNR and CDR2 is FQNEAQ (reference sequence). The CDR3 bases are TGTGCCAGCAGCGGAGGAGGGAAGACCCAGTACTTC. Its protein is CASSGGGKTQYF.

The chain's CDR3 is CASSQDRTSAREQYF. The CDR3 coding sequence is TGCGCCAGCAGCCAAGATAGGACTAGCGCGCGGGAGCAGTACTTC. The rearrangement links TRBV4-3 to TRBJ2-7; 9 bases map to TRBD2. This CDR3 has 15 amino acids. The germline V gene encodes CDR1 LGHNA and CDR2 YSLEER. V was clipped by 0 bases and J by 7 bases; unmatched bases: 7.

The chain has TRBV28 and TRBJ1-5; TRBD1 aligns across 8 bases. Germline CDR1 is MDHEN and CDR2 is SYDVKM. Trimming removed 5 bases from V and 3 bases from J; junction bases left unmatched: 9. This CDR3 contains 16 residues. This CDR3 reads CASSPRGDRINQPQHF. CDR3 sequence (DNA): TGTGCCAGCAGTCCTAGGGGGGACAGGATCAATCAGCCCCAGCATTTT.

This clone turned up a few times. The V gene is TRBV27, the J gene TRBJ1-1; weak D call: TRBD1 (5 bases). Between the trimmed V and J ends, which lost 6 bases and 5 bases, there was a span of 16 bases. CDR1 is MNHEY and CDR2 is SMNVEV in the germline V gene (reference sequence). CDR3 length: 14 amino acids. CDR3 in DNA: TGTGCCAGCAGCATAAAGTGGGGGGTGACTGAAGCTTTCTTT. Translating gives CASSIKWGVTEAFF.

V is TRBV4-3 and J is TRBJ1-4; 7 nucleotides line up with TRBD1. Trimming took 0 bases from V and 5 from J; bases not matched to a gene: 6. CDR3 size: 16 residues. Germline CDR1 and CDR2: LGHNA and YSLEER. The DNA of the CDR3 is TGCGCCAGCAGCCAAGATTGGCGACAGGGAAATGAAAAACTGTTTTTT. It is translated as CASSQDWRQGNEKLFF.

The V call is TRBV2, the J call TRBJ2-2; 7 bases fit TRBD2. CDR3 size: 19 residues. The J segment lost 0 bases and the V segment lost 7 bases, leaving 17 bases of the junction unmatched. Germline assignment: CDR1 SNHLY and CDR2 FYNNEI. In DNA, the CDR3 is TGTGCCAGCAAAGAAGCGGGACTCACACCAAACACGAACACCGGGGAGCTGTTTTTT. It specifies CASKEAGLTPNTNTGELFF. Full variable domain (outside the CDR3, taken from reference TRBV2 and TRBJ2-2): EPEVTQTPSHQVTQMGQEVILRCVPISNHLYFYWYRQILGQKVEFLVSFYNNEISEKSEIFDDQFSVERPDGSNFTLKIRSTKLEDSAMYFCASKEAGLTPNTNTGELFFGEGSRLTVL.